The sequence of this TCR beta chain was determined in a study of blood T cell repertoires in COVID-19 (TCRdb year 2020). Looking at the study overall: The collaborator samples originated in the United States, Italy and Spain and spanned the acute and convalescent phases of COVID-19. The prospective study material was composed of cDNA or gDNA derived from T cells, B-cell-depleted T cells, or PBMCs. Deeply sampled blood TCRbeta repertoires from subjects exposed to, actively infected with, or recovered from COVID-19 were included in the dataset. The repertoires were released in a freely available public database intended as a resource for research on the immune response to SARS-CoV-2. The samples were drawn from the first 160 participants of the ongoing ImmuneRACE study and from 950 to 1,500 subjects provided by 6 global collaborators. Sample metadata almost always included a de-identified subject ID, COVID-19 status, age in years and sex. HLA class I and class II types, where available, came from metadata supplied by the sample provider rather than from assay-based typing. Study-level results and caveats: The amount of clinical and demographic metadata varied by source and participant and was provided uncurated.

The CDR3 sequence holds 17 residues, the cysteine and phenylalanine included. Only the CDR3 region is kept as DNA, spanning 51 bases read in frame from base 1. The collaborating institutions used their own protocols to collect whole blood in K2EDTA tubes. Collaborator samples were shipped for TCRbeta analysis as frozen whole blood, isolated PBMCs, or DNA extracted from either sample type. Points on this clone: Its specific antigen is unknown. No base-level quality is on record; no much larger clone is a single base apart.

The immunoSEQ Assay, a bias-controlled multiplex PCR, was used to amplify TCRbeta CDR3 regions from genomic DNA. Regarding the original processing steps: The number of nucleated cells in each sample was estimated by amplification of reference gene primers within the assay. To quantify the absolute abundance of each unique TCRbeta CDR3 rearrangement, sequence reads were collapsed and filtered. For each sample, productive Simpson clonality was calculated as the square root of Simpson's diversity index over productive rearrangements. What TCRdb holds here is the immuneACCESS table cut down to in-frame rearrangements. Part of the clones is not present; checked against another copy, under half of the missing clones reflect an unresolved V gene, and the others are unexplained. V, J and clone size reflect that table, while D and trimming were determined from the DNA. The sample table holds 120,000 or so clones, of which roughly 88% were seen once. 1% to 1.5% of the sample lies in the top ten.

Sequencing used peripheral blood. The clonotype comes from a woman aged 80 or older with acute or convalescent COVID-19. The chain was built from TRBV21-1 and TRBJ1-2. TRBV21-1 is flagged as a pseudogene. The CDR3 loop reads CASSKALSEGRNYGYTF. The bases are TGTGCCAGCAGCAAAGCGCTTTCAGAGGGCAGGAACTATGGCTACACCTTC.